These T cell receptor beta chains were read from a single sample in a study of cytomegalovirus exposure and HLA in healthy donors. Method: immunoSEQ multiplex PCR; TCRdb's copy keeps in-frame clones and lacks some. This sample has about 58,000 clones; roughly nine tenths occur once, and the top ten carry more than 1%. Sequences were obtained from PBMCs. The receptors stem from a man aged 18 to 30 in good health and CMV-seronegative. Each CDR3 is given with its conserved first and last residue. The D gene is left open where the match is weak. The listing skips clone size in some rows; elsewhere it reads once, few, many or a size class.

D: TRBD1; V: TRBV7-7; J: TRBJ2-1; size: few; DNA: TGTGCTAGCAGCTCTTCTGGGACAGACAATGAGCAGTTCTTC; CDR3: CASSSSGTDNEQFF
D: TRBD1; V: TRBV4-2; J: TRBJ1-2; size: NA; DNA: TGTGCCAGCAGCCAAGTCGAAAGGGGGCGCGGCTACACCTTC; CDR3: CASSQVERGRGYTF
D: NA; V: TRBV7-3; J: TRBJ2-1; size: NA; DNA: TGTGCCAGCAGCCCCGGCTGGGGCTCCTCCAATGAGCAGTTCTTC; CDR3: CASSPGWGSSNEQFF
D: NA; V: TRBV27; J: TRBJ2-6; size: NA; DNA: TGTGCCAGCAGTTTATCTCAGGGGTCTGGGGCCAACGTCCTGACTTTC; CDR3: CASSLSQGSGANVLTF
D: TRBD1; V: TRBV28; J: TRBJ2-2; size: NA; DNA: TGTGCCAGCAGCCACGCCGGGACAGGGACCACCGGGGAGCTGTTTTTT; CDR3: CASSHAGTGTTGELFF
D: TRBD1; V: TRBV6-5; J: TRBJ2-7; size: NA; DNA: TGTGCCAGCAGTTCGGGACAGGGGCAAAACGAGCAGTACTTC; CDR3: CASSSGQGQNEQYF
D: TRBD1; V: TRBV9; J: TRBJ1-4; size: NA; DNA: TGTGCCAGCAGCGCCACCCAACAGGGGGCGAGGGAAAAACTGTTTTTT; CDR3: CASSATQQGAREKLFF
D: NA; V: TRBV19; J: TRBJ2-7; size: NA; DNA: TGTGCCAGTAGTTCATGGTGGGGCAGGAAACACGAGCAGTACTTC; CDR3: CASSSWWGRKHEQYF
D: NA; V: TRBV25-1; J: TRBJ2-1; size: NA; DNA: TGTGCCAGCAGTGAACTAGCGAATGAGCAGTTCTTC; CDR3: CASSELANEQFF
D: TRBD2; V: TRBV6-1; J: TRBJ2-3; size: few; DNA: TGTGCCAGCAGTGAAGTTAGCGGGAGCGGAACAGATACGCAGTATTTT; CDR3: CASSEVSGSGTDTQYF
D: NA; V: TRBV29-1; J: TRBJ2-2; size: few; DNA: TGCAGCGTTGAAGACGGCGGGGAGCTGTTTTTT; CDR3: CSVEDGGELFF
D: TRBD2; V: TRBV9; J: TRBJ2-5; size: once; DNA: TGTGCCAGCAGCACCGGACTAGCGGTCCAAGAGACCCAGTACTTC; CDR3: CASSTGLAVQETQYF
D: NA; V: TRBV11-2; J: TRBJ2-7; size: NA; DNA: TGTGCCAGCAGCCCCTCCGGGACTCCCAACGAGCAGTACTTC; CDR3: CASSPSGTPNEQYF
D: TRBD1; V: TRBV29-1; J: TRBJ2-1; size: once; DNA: TGCAGCGGGGGGGACAGGCTGAACGAGCAGTTCTTC; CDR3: CSGGDRLNEQFF
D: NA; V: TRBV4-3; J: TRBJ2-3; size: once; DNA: TGCGCCAGCAGCCAAGATCGAAGGACAGATCTACCTCTATCCACAGATACGCAGTATTTT; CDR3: CASSQDRRTDLPLSTDTQYF
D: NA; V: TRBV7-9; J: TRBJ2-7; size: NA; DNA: TGTGCCAGCAGCTTAGTTCAGGATGGCTACGAGCAGTACTTC; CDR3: CASSLVQDGYEQYF
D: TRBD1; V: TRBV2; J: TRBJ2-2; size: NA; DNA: TGTGCCAGCAGTGAAAGCCGAAGCTGGGGACAGGGGAACACCGGGGAGCTGTTTTTT; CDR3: CASSESRSWGQGNTGELFF
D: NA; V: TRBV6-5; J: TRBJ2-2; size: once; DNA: TGTGCCAGCAGGAGCACCCCCGGGGAGCTGTTTTTT; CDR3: CASRSTPGELFF
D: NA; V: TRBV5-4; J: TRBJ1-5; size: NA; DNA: TGTGCCAGCAGCTCCGGACAGAACCAGCCCCAGCATTTT; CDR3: CASSSGQNQPQHF
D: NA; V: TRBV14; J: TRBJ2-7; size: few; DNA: TGTGCCAGCAGGCGGAGTCCCTACGAGCAGTACTTC; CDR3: CASRRSPYEQYF
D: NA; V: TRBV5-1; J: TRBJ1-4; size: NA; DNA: TGCGCCAGCAGCCCACCGGGGGGGTTTAATGAAAAACTGTTTTTT; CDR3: CASSPPGGFNEKLFF
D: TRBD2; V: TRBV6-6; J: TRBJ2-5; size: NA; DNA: TGTGCCAGCCGCCCCGGGACTACCGCTCAAGAGACCCAGTACTTC; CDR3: CASRPGTTAQETQYF
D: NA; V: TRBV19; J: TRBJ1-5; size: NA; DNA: TGTGCCAGTAGTTCCCCCGGGACTGTTAATCAGCCCCAGCATTTT; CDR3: CASSSPGTVNQPQHF
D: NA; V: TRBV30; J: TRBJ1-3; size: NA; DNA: TGTGCCTGGGGCGGCATCAGTCGTAACACCATATATTTT; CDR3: CAWGGISRNTIYF
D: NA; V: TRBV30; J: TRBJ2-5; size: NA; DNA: TGTGCCTGGGGGGCCCAGCATTCTTGGGAGACCCAGTACTTC; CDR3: CAWGAQHSWETQYF
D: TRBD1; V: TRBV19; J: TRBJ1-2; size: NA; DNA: TGTGCCAGTAGTATGCGAACAGGGGACTATGGCTACACCTTC; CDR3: CASSMRTGDYGYTF
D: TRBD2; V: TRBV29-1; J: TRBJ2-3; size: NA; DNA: TGCAGCGTCCAACAAGCGGGGCCCTCCCTCACAGATACGCAGTATTTT; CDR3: CSVQQAGPSLTDTQYF
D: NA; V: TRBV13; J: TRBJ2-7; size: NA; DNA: TGTGCCAGCAGCCTACTGCCGGGGACCTACGAGCAGTACTTC; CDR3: CASSLLPGTYEQYF
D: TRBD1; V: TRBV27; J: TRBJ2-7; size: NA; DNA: TGTGCCAGCAGAGGGACAGGGGGCAGGACCTACGAGCAGTACTTC; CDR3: CASRGTGGRTYEQYF
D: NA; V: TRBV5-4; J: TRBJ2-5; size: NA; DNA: TGTGCCAGCAGCTTGGGCCAGGCAGAGACCCAGTACTTC; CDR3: CASSLGQAETQYF
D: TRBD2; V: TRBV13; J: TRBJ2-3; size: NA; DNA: TGTGCCAGCAGCATCGGGACTAGCGGGATCACAGATACGCAGTATTTT; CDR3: CASSIGTSGITDTQYF
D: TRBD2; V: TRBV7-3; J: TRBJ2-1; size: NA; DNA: TGTGCCAGCAGCTTATATTCCGCGGGACTAGCGGACAATGAGCAGTTCTTC; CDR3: CASSLYSAGLADNEQFF
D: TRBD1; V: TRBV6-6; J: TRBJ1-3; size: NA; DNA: TGTGCCAGCAGCCAGACAGGGGCTGGAAACACCATATATTTT; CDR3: CASSQTGAGNTIYF
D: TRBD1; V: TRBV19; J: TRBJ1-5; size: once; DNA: TGTGCCAGTAGTGACCAGGGGGTTAGCAATCAGCCCCAGCATTTT; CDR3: CASSDQGVSNQPQHF
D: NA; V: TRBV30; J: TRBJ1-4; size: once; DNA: TGTGCCTGGACCTCCGTGGAGGCGGTCGCAACTAATGAAAAACTGTTTTTT; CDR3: CAWTSVEAVATNEKLFF
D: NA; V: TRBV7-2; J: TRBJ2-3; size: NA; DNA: TGTGCCAGCAGCTTCCTCGGGGTGGGAGCCCCAGATACGCAGTATTTT; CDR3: CASSFLGVGAPDTQYF
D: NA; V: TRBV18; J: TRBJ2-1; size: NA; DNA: TGTGCCAGCTCACCGGGACATTCCACGGTGGGGCTATACAATGAGCAGTTCTTC; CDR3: CASSPGHSTVGLYNEQFF